The 27 T cell receptor beta chains reported below all come from one sample, sequenced in a study of cytomegalovirus exposure and HLA in healthy donors. The study ran its PCR with 60 Vbeta and 13 Jbeta primers. Clones were read by immunoSEQ multiplex PCR, and TCRdb kept only the in-frame ones, dropping some. Of 100,000 to 150,000 clones listed, approximately 80% were seen once; the top ten hold 0.2% to 0.25%. The specimen sequenced was PBMCs. Receptors originate from a man over 45 in good health and CMV-seronegative.

The V and J genes are TRBV15 and TRBJ1-1, with D maybe TRBD1 (6 bases). The CDR3 contains 14 residues. The germline gives CDR1 LNHNV, CDR2 YYDKDF (reference sequence). Trimming took 1 base from V and 1 from J, leaving 7 bases between them. The CDR3 DNA reads as TGTGCCACCAGCAGAGGCAGGGGGAACACTGAAGCTTTCTTT. Protein: CATSRGRGNTEAFF.

This rearrangement joins TRBV10-1 to TRBJ1-1; no clear D gene. Looked up from germline, CDR1 is WNHNN and CDR2 is SYGVQD (reference sequence). V dropped 11 bases and J dropped 6 bases, with 13 bases sitting between them. The CDR3 totals 11 residues. CDR3 residues: CAPEGRAEAFF. Written as DNA, the CDR3 is TGCGCCCCAGAGGGAAGGGCTGAAGCTTTCTTT.

The rearrangement joins TRBV28 to TRBJ2-5; D might be TRBD2 (6 bases). The CDR3 is 15 amino acids. V was shortened by 3 bases and J by 1 base, with 12 bases between the two germline ends. Germline values: CDR1 MDHEN, CDR2 SYDVKM. CDR3 DNA sequence: TGTGCCAGCAGTTTCGGGGGTCTTTCCCAAGAGACCCAGTACTTC. Amino acids: CASSFGGLSQETQYF.

The genes are TRBV11-2 and TRBJ2-1; 9 bases map to TRBD2. CDR1 is SGHAT and CDR2 is FQNNGV in the germline V gene. J gave up 10 bases and V 1 base, and 14 bases lay outside the gene matches. CDR3 length: 17 amino acids. CDR3 sequence reads: CASSLVLMREGGEEQFF. CDR3 in DNA: TGTGCCAGCAGCTTAGTCCTAATGCGGGAGGGGGGGGAGGAGCAGTTCTTC.

The chain has TRBV7-2 and TRBJ2-5, with 7 bases identical to TRBD1. CDR3 length: 14 residues. Germline-derived CDR1 and CDR2 are SGHTA and FQGNSA. V dropped 9 bases and J dropped 0; count of bases not matched to a gene: 7. This CDR3 is CASRGQGYQETQYF. The CDR3 nucleotides read TGTGCCAGTAGGGGGCAGGGCTACCAAGAGACCCAGTACTTC.

V usage is TRBV7-8 and J usage is TRBJ2-3, with TRBD2 identical over 8 bases. CDR1 and CDR2 from the germline V gene are SGHVS and FQNEAQ. Trimming removed 1 base from V and 1 base from J; junction bases left unmatched: 1. The CDR3 runs to 15 residues. CDR3 DNA: TGTGCCAGCAGCTTAGAAGCGGGGGGCACAGATACGCAGTATTTT. It is translated as CASSLEAGGTDTQYF.

The J gene is TRBJ1-5, the V gene TRBV28; weak D call: TRBD1 (6 bases). The germline CDR1 and CDR2 sequences are MDHEN and SYDVKM. This CDR3 region has 13 residues. Trimming removed 8 bases from V and 2 bases from J, with 10 bases in between. CDR3 protein: CASLQGRNQPQHF. CDR3 nucleotide sequence: TGTGCCAGCCTACAGGGCCGCAATCAGCCCCAGCATTTT.

The chain combines TRBV5-1 with TRBJ2-4; D possibly corresponds to TRBD1 (5 bases). There are 14 residues in the CDR3. Germline CDR1 and CDR2: SGHRS and YFSETQ. V was clipped by 3 bases and J by 2 bases, with 9 bases between them. The CDR3 DNA reads TGCGCCAGCAGCTCTGACAGCACCAAAAACATTCAGTACTTC. Encoded protein: CASSSDSTKNIQYF.

This clone was detected only once. J is TRBJ2-2 and V is TRBV4-3; D is unresolved. The germline gives CDR1 LGHNA, CDR2 YSLEER. The length of the CDR3 is 13 residues. V was cut by 2 bases and J by 7 bases, with 8 bases left in between. CDR3 residues: CASSQSHGGELFF. CDR3 nucleotides: TGCGCCAGCAGCCAAAGTCACGGCGGGGAGCTGTTTTTT.

The chain couples TRBV6-5 to TRBJ1-2; D gene unclear. The CDR3 totals 15 residues. V lost 2 bases and J 1 base, leaving 11 bases between the germline ends. Germline V gene data show CDR1 as MNHEY and CDR2 as SVGAGI. CDR3 loop: CASSYGRGFNYGYTF. CDR3 nucleotide sequence: TGTGCCAGCAGTTACGGGCGGGGATTTAACTATGGCTACACCTTC.

The CDR3 region has the DNA TGTGCCAGCAGCTGGAGCGACGAGGATGAGCAGTTCTTC. This translates into CASSWSDEDEQFF. The chain recombines TRBV7-6 with TRBJ2-1; D unclear. Trimming pared 4 bases from V and 8 bases from J, leaving 12 bases between. CDR3 length: 13 residues. Germline V gene sequence: CDR1 SGHVS, CDR2 FNYEAQ. Complete variable domain (other parts from reference TRBV7-6 and TRBJ2-1): GAGVSQSPRYKVTKRGQDVALRCDPISGHVSLYWYRQALGQGPEFLTYFNYEAQQDKSGLPNDRFSAERPEGSISTLTIQRTEQRDSAMYRCASSWSDEDEQFFGPGTRLTVL.

The chain employs TRBV5-6 and TRBJ1-6; possible D gene TRBD1, 5 bases. The length of the CDR3 is 15 residues. V lost 5 bases to trimming and J lost 7 bases, with 16 bases between them. Germline loops: CDR1 SGHDT, CDR2 YYEEEE. In nucleotides, the CDR3 is TGTGCCAGCAGTTGGGGGGGTTCGGGGAATTCACCCCTCCACTTT. It yields the protein CASSWGGSGNSPLHF.

The chain combines TRBV28 with TRBJ1-5; D ambiguous. The CDR3 has 16 amino acids. Germline-derived CDR1 and CDR2 are MDHEN and SYDVKM. Trimming removed 2 bases from V and 2 bases from J, with 13 bases in between. The CDR3: CASSLSVGRGNQPQHF. The CDR3 DNA reads as TGTGCCAGCAGTTTAAGTGTGGGGAGAGGCAATCAGCCCCAGCATTTT.

The chain is built from TRBV5-1 and TRBJ2-5; D is possibly TRBD2 (6 bases). V was pared by 4 bases and J by 3 bases, with 22 bases between. There are 17 residues in the CDR3. Germline V CDR1 and CDR2: SGHRS, YFSETQ. CDR3 region: CASSPLVGGGIKETQYF. For the CDR3, the DNA is TGCGCCAGCAGCCCGCTTGTCGGTGGCGGGATCAAAGAGACCCAGTACTTC.

V and J are TRBV9 and TRBJ1-1; 12 bases match TRBD1. The CDR3 is made up of 16 amino acids. Trimming removed 3 bases from V and 4 bases from J; junction bases left unmatched: 7. Germline lookup yields CDR1 SGDLS and CDR2 YYNGEE. The CDR3 nucleotides are TGTGCCAGCAGCGGCGGGACAGGGGGCGGTATCACTGAAGCTTTCTTT. Protein product: CASSGGTGGGITEAFF.

This clone was seen just once. This chain connects TRBV6-1 to TRBJ1-1; D ambiguous. Trimming left V 4 bases short and J 10 bases short, with 13 bases between. Germline V gene data show CDR1 as MNHNS and CDR2 as SASEGT. The CDR3 consists of 12 residues. In DNA, the CDR3 is TGTGCCAGCAGTGGGGGTGAGGGCCTAGCTTTCTTT. Residues: CASSGGEGLAFF.

This clone was seen once. This chain connects TRBV30 to TRBJ2-5; the D gene is possibly TRBD2 (6 bases). Germline CDR1 reads GTSNPN; CDR2 reads SVGIG (reference sequence). V gave up 5 bases and J gave up 11 bases, with 15 bases separating them. This CDR3 has 11 amino acids. The CDR3 DNA follows: TGTGCCTGGGGGACTTTGTGGGAGCAGTACTTC. It specifies CAWGTLWEQYF.

The chain joins TRBV15 to TRBJ1-2, with no clear D. The V end was cut by 0 bases, the J end by 9 bases, with 17 bases between. This CDR3 contains 15 residues. Germline CDR1 and CDR2: LNHNV and YYDKDF (reference sequence). CDR3 protein: CATSRDVSDPRSYTF. CDR3 in DNA: TGTGCCACCAGCAGAGATGTGAGCGACCCTAGAAGCTACACCTTC.

The genes are TRBV5-1 and TRBJ1-2; perhaps TRBD1 as D (5 bases). V was pared by 4 bases and J by 6 bases, with 19 bases between. The CDR3 runs 15 residues. Germline values: CDR1 SGHRS, CDR2 YFSETQ. The CDR3 DNA is TGCGCCAGCAGCCCGCGTTCGGGGGGAGTGGATGGCTACACCTTC. Its protein product is CASSPRSGGVDGYTF.

The genes are TRBV15 and TRBJ2-5, with D possibly being TRBD1 (7 bases). CDR3 length: 14 amino acids. Germline-derived CDR1 and CDR2 are LNHNV and YYDKDF (reference sequence). The V end lost 5 bases, the J end lost 4 bases, and 14 bases lay between the germline ends. CDR3 nucleotides: TGTGCCACCAGCTACCAGGGGGGACCAGAGACCCAGTACTTC. Translated: CATSYQGGPETQYF.

The rearrangement uses TRBV5-1 and TRBJ1-2, with 7 bases matching TRBD1. CDR3 length equals 15 residues. Unmatched junction bases numbered 11, after V lost 3 bases and J lost 6 bases. Germline values: CDR1 SGHRS, CDR2 YFSETQ. The CDR3 loop is CASSWRDSPEDGYTF. In DNA form, the CDR3 reads TGCGCCAGCAGCTGGAGGGACAGTCCAGAGGATGGCTACACCTTC.

The chain employs TRBV29-1 and TRBJ2-1, with TRBD2 matching over 10 bases. This CDR3 is 13 amino acids long. V trimming: 6 bases; J trimming: 12 bases; junction bases outside the gene matches: 11. Germline CDR1 reads SQVTM; CDR2 reads ANQGSEA. The CDR3 DNA is TGCAGCGTCTTAACTAGCGGGGACCTCGGGCAGTTCTTC. The encoded protein is CSVLTSGDLGQFF.

The V call is TRBV7-9, the J call TRBJ2-3; 13 nucleotides align to TRBD2. With 2 bases clipped from V and 3 bases from J, the junction kept 2 bases outside the gene matches. The CDR3 sequence is 16 residues long. CDR1 and CDR2 (germline): SEHNR, FQNEAQ (reference sequence). The CDR3 bases are TGTGCCAGCAGCTTACAGACTAGCGGGGGGACAGATACGCAGTATTTT. Translated: CASSLQTSGGTDTQYF.

This sequence joins TRBV5-1 and TRBJ2-7, with 11 bases aligning to TRBD1. V shed 4 bases, J shed 6 bases, and the junction held 9 bases outside the gene matches. This CDR3 is 15 amino acids long. The germline V gene encodes CDR1 SGHRS and CDR2 YFSETQ. This CDR3 reads CASSLRTGGFAEQYF. CDR3 coding DNA: TGCGCCAGCAGCCTGCGGACAGGGGGCTTCGCCGAGCAGTACTTC.

The genes are TRBV5-1 and TRBJ1-5; tentatively, D is TRBD1 (6 bases). CDR1 is SGHRS and CDR2 is YFSETQ in the germline V gene. Trimming took 1 base from V and 7 from J, leaving 15 bases between them. The CDR3 sequence is 15 residues long. This chain's CDR3 is CASSLTGNLGQPQHF. In DNA, the CDR3 is TGCGCCAGCAGCTTGACAGGGAATTTAGGACAGCCCCAGCATTTT. The whole variable domain, remainder taken from reference TRBV5-1 and TRBJ1-5, is KAGVTQTPRYLIKTRGQQVTLSCSPISGHRSVSWYQQTPGQGLQFLFEYFSETQRNKGNFPGRFSGRQFSNSRSEMNVSTLELGDSALYLCASSLTGNLGQPQHFGDGTRLSIL.

This chain connects TRBV7-3 to TRBJ2-2; the D gene is possibly TRBD2 (6 bases). The CDR3 is made up of 15 amino acids. The V end lost 0 bases, the J end lost 6 bases, and 11 bases lay between the germline ends. Per germline, CDR1 SGHTA and CDR2 FQGTGA. The CDR3 sequence is CASSLTPSEAGELFF. The CDR3 DNA sequence: TGTGCCAGCAGCTTAACGCCTAGCGAGGCCGGGGAGCTGTTTTTT.

V usage is TRBV27 and J usage is TRBJ2-7; possible D gene TRBD1, 5 bases. The CDR3 contains 13 residues. Trimming took 2 bases from V and 3 from J, leaving 8 bases between them. Germline loops: CDR1 MNHEY, CDR2 SMNVEV (reference sequence). CDR3 in amino acids: CASSLGRDYEQYF. DNA for the CDR3: TGTGCCAGCAGTTTAGGCAGGGACTACGAGCAGTACTTC.